This TCR beta chain comes out of a study of cytomegalovirus exposure and HLA in healthy donors. Overall study: An earlier analysis found some 120 million unique TCR beta sequences from about 190 million T cells. Study-wide results and limits: A later analysis showed TCR association rates differing by HLA locus, peaking at DRB1 and lowest at HLA-C. The classifier reportedly diagnosed cytomegalovirus status with high sensitivity and specificity.

Remarks on this clone: What it binds is unknown.

Use of 60 Vbeta and 13 Jbeta primers characterized the PCR. Data came from immunoSEQ multiplex PCR; TCRdb stores just in-frame clones and leaves some out. Of 80,000 to 100,000 clones listed, 73% are singletons. The trim removed 4 bases at V and 3 bases at J, leaving 7 bases unmatched. The germline CDR1 and CDR2 sequences are SGHNT and YYREEE (reference sequence). CDR3 length equals 14 residues. J is TRBJ2-7 and V is TRBV5-4, with 7 nucleotides matching TRBD1. Material: PBMCs. This TCR derives from a man aged 40-49 years in good health and CMV-seronegative. The chain's CDR3 is CASSAPDRDYEQYF. The CDR3 bases are TGTGCCAGCAGCGCCCCCGACAGGGACTACGAGCAGTACTTC. Together with reference TRBV5-4 and TRBJ2-7, the CDR3 gives the full variable domain: ETGVTQSPTHLIKTRGQQVTLRCSSQSGHNTVSWYQQALGQGPQFIFQYYREEENGRGNFPPRFSGLQFPNYSSELNVNALELDDSALYLCASSAPDRDYEQYFGPGTRLTVT.